This T cell receptor (beta chain) appears in the sequencing data of a study of identical twins. A universal primer site was created by template switching, with the cDNA bearing unique molecular identifiers. Using its own MiXCR run on the 5' RACE reads, TCRdb lists one record per CDR3 protein. The sample has approximately 350,000 distinct CDR3 sequences, about 12% seen once. Germline V gene lookup returns CDR1 SGDLS and CDR2 YYNGEE. This CDR3 contains 15 residues. Comments on this clonotype: A much bigger clone sits one base away, suggesting this may be a read error.

The same data also contributed to another study, on yellow fever vaccine responses in identical twins.

The source of this sequence is a woman under 30 in good health. The sequenced material came from CD8+ T cells sorted from blood. The V gene is TRBV9, the J gene TRBJ2-1; D unclear. The CDR3 loop reads CASSVAGLSYNEHFF. The CDR3 DNA reads TGTGCCAGCAGCGTCGCAGGCCTGTCCTACAATGAGCACTTCTTC.